The 16 T cell receptor beta chains listed next were all sequenced from one sample in a study of shared clonotypes between healthy human individuals. Data came from immunoSEQ multiplex PCR; TCRdb stores just in-frame clones and leaves some out. The sample lists some 2,000,000 clones; about 95% were seen once. The naive CD8 population came from CD45RO-negative cells selected for CCR7, without terminally differentiated effector memory CD45RA+ cells. The sample comprised naive CD8+ T cells sorted from blood. Source of these receptors: a man aged 18 to 30 in good health.

The chain carries TRBV29-1 and TRBJ2-2; D gene ambiguous. Germline CDR1 is SQVTM and CDR2 is ANQGSEA. The CDR3 extends over 15 amino acids. Trimming cost V 1 base and J 2 bases, with 11 bases left between them. CDR3 in DNA: TGCAGCGTTGAAGGGGTACCAAGCAACACCGGGGAGCTGTTTTTT. Its protein product is CSVEGVPSNTGELFF.

This clone was detected only once. This rearrangement joins TRBV4-3 to TRBJ1-2; no reliable D call. V was cut by 0 bases and J by 4 bases, with 12 bases left in between. CDR1 is LGHNA and CDR2 is YSLEER in the germline V gene. The length of the CDR3 is 15 residues. The CDR3 spells CASSQDPGLTYGYTF. The DNA of the CDR3 is TGCGCCAGCAGCCAAGATCCCGGACTAACCTATGGCTACACCTTC.

The V call is TRBV30, the J call TRBJ1-2; no reliable D call. The CDR3 consists of 16 residues. Germline V CDR1 and CDR2: GTSNPN, SVGIG (reference sequence). V lost 5 bases and J 4 bases, leaving 23 bases between the germline ends. The CDR3 region is CAWSPSSLHWGYGYTF. The DNA of the CDR3 is TGTGCCTGGTCCCCTTCATCTCTCCACTGGGGCTATGGCTACACCTTC.

J is TRBJ1-2 and V is TRBV27; 10 bases align to TRBD1. Germline values: CDR1 MNHEY, CDR2 SMNVEV (reference sequence). The V gene end was trimmed by 5 bases and the J gene end by 8 bases; junction bases not matched to a gene: 11. CDR3 length: 15 amino acids. The CDR3 region is CASSPGQGIPGGYTF. In DNA, the CDR3 is TGTGCCAGCAGTCCGGGACAGGGGATACCCGGCGGCTACACCTTC.

The gene calls are TRBV19 and TRBJ1-1; D is uncertain. Germline values: CDR1 LNHDA, CDR2 SQIVND (reference sequence). The ends were cut back, 7 bases at V and 2 bases at J, with 11 bases in the middle. CDR3 size: 13 residues. Here the CDR3 DNA reads TGTGCCAGTACGGAGACCCACAACACTGAAGCTTTCTTT. The encoded protein is CASTETHNTEAFF. Based on the CDR3 plus reference TRBV19 and TRBJ1-1, the full variable domain is DGGITQSPKYLFRKEGQNVTLSCEQNLNHDAMYWYRQDPGQGLRLIYYSQIVNDFQKGDIAEGYSVSREKKESFPLTVTSAQKNPTAFYLCASTETHNTEAFFGQGTRLTVV.

This clone occurred once. The chain couples TRBV6-5 to TRBJ2-1; 13 nucleotides align to TRBD2. V trimming: 10 bases; J trimming: 10 bases; junction bases outside the gene matches: 7. The CDR3 length is 13 residues. The germline gives CDR1 MNHEY, CDR2 SVGAGI. CDR3 coding DNA: TGTGCCATCGGACTAGCGGGAGAAGACGAGCAGTTCTTC. Protein: CAIGLAGEDEQFF.

The chain carries TRBV7-9 and TRBJ2-5; TRBD2 matches 10 bases. The CDR3 is 15 amino acids. Trimming removed 1 base from V and 4 bases from J; junction bases left unmatched: 3. Germline values: CDR1 SEHNR, CDR2 FQNEAQ (reference sequence). CDR3 region: CASSLEVAGGETQYF. CDR3 sequence (DNA): TGTGCCAGCAGCTTAGAGGTAGCGGGAGGAGAGACCCAGTACTTC.

The chain employs TRBV4-3 and TRBJ2-5; 8 bases map to TRBD1. The ends lost 1 base at V and 3 bases at J; junction bases unmatched: 7. Germline CDR1 LGHNA, CDR2 YSLEER. This CDR3 has 16 residues. The CDR3 DNA reads as TGCGCCAGCAGCCAAGTGTGGGACAGGAGCGAAGAGACCCAGTACTTC. Amino acids: CASSQVWDRSEETQYF.

This clone was seen only a few times. V gene TRBV7-9 combines with J gene TRBJ1-5; D gene uncertain. The germline V gene has CDR1 SEHNR and CDR2 FQNEAQ (reference sequence). The germline V and J ends were trimmed by 1 base and 2 bases, with 9 bases remaining between them. The CDR3 contains 15 residues. The CDR3 sequence is CASSLGRWGNQPQHF. DNA of the CDR3: TGTGCCAGCAGCTTAGGTCGGTGGGGCAATCAGCCCCAGCATTTT.

J is TRBJ1-2 and V is TRBV5-6; 8 bases match TRBD1. Germline-derived CDR1 and CDR2 are SGHDT and YYEEEE. The CDR3 runs to 13 residues. V was pared by 3 bases and J by 3 bases, with 1 base of the junction left unmatched. CDR3 DNA sequence: TGTGCCAGCAGCTGGGACAGGCACTATGGCTACACCTTC. As protein: CASSWDRHYGYTF.

This clone has just a few counts. The rearrangement uses TRBV30 and TRBJ1-2; TRBD1 might be the D (6 bases). The ends were cut back, 2 bases at V and 2 bases at J, with 15 bases in the middle. Per the germline V gene, CDR1 is GTSNPN and CDR2 is SVGIG (reference sequence). The CDR3 consists of 15 residues. CDR3 in DNA: TGTGCCTGGAGTACCATCGGGACACCCAACTATGGCTACACCTTC. This gives the protein CAWSTIGTPNYGYTF. Combining the CDR3 with reference TRBV30 and TRBJ1-2 gives the whole variable domain SQTIHQWPATLVQPVGSPLSLECTVEGTSNPNLYWYRQAAGRGLQLLFYSVGIGQISSEVPQNLSASRPQDRQFILSSKKLLLSDSGFYLCAWSTIGTPNYGYTFGSGTRLTVV.

The V call is TRBV28, the J call TRBJ1-5, with 7 bases that match TRBD1. CDR1 and CDR2 (germline): MDHEN, SYDVKM. The CDR3 runs 18 residues. Trimming at V came to 2 bases and at J to 0 bases, leaving 10 bases not matched to a gene. Here the CDR3 reads CASSLPDRTGYSNQPQHF. The CDR3 bases are TGTGCCAGCAGTTTACCCGATCGGACAGGCTATAGCAATCAGCCCCAGCATTTT.

The chain employs TRBV19 and TRBJ2-1; 16 bases agree with TRBD2. Germline lookup yields CDR1 LNHDA and CDR2 SQIVND (reference sequence). This CDR3 has 17 amino acids. The V gene end was trimmed by 5 bases and the J gene end by 8 bases; junction bases not matched to a gene: 9. The CDR3 is CASSPGTSGRVWDEQFF. In nucleotides, the CDR3 is TGTGCCAGTAGTCCAGGGACTAGCGGGAGGGTTTGGGATGAGCAGTTCTTC.

The V gene is TRBV27, the J gene TRBJ2-3; tentatively, D is TRBD2 (6 bases). V was pared by 6 bases and J by 5 bases, with 12 bases between. The CDR3 is 13 residues long. Germline CDR1 MNHEY, CDR2 SMNVEV (reference sequence). CDR3 sequence: CASRPMGGDTQYF. The CDR3 region has the DNA TGTGCCAGCAGACCTATGGGAGGAGATACGCAGTATTTT.

V and J are TRBV4-3 and TRBJ2-7; 11 nucleotides align to TRBD2. V gave up 3 bases and J gave up 2 bases; unmatched junction bases: 0. The germline V gene encodes CDR1 LGHNA and CDR2 YSLEER. The CDR3 is 14 amino acids. The CDR3 DNA sequence: TGCGCCAGCAGCCAGACTAGCGGGGCCTACGAGCAGTACTTC. Encoded protein: CASSQTSGAYEQYF.

On this clone: The same CDR3 can be traced to other DNA sequences in this sample. The V and J genes are TRBV27 and TRBJ2-7; D unclear. The CDR3 is 14 residues long. Germline V gives CDR1 MNHEY, CDR2 SMNVEV (reference sequence). Trimming took 0 bases from V and 0 from J, leaving 6 bases between them. CDR3 in DNA: TGTGCCAGCAGTTTATCGGGGATCTCCTACGAGCAGTACTTC. Translation gives CASSLSGISYEQYF.